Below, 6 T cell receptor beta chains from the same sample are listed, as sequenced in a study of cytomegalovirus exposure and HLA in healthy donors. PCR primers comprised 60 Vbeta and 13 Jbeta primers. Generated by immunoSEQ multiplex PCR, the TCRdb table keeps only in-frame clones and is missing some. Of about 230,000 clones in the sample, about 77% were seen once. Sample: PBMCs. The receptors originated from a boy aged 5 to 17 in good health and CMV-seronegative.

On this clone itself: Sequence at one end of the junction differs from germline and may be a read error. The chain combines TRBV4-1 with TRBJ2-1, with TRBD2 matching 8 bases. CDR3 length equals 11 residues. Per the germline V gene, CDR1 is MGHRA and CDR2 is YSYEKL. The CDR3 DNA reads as TGCGCCAGCGGTTCGACTAGCGCCTACCTCTTC. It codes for CASGSTSAYLF.

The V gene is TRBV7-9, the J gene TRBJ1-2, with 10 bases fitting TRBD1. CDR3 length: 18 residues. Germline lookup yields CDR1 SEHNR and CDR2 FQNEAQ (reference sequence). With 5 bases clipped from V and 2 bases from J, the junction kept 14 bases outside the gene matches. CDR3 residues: CASSPWRGTGVQNYGYTF. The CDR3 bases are TGTGCCAGCAGCCCATGGAGGGGGACAGGGGTCCAAAACTATGGCTACACCTTC.

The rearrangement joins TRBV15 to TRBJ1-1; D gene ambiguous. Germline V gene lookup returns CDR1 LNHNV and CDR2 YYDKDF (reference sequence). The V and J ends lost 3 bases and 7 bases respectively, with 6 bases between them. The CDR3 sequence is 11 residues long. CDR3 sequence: CATSSYSEAFF. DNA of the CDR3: TGTGCCACCAGCAGTTACAGTGAAGCTTTCTTT.

The chain's CDR3 is CASSLGGIRNTIYF. The CDR3 DNA follows: TGCGCCAGCAGCTTGGGAGGGATTCGAAACACCATATATTTT. The rearrangement uses TRBV5-1 and TRBJ1-3; D call uncertain. Germline CDR1 SGHRS, CDR2 YFSETQ. V lost 0 bases and J 5 bases, leaving 9 bases between the germline ends. This CDR3 region has 14 residues. Supplemented by reference TRBV5-1 and TRBJ1-3, the full variable domain reads KAGVTQTPRYLIKTRGQQVTLSCSPISGHRSVSWYQQTPGQGLQFLFEYFSETQRNKGNFPGRFSGRQFSNSRSEMNVSTLELGDSALYLCASSLGGIRNTIYFGEGSWLTVV.

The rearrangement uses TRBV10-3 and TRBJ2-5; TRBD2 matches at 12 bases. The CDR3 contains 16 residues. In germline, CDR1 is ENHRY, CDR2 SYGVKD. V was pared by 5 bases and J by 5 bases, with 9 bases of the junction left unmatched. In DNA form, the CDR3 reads TGTGCCATCAGTCGCCGACTAGCGGGGGAGGGGGAGACCCAGTACTTC. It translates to CAISRRLAGEGETQYF.

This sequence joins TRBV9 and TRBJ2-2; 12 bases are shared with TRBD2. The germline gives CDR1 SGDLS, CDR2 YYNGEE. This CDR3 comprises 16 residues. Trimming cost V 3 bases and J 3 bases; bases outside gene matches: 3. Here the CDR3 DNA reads TGTGCCAGCAGCGCCAGACTAGCGGGAGACACCGGGGAGCTGTTTTTT. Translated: CASSARLAGDTGELFF.